This T cell receptor beta chain was retrieved from a study of blood T cell repertoires in COVID-19. This clone was seen once. CDR3 length: 14 residues. Per the germline V gene, CDR1 is PRHDT and CDR2 is FYEKMQ (reference sequence). Trimming pared 2 bases from V and 10 bases from J, leaving 15 bases between. The repertoire was sequenced with immunoSEQ multiplex PCR; TCRdb's copy has only in-frame clones and lacks some. The sample shows about 240,000 clones, approximately 86% of them seen only once. The sample comprised peripheral blood. The genes are TRBV13 and TRBJ2-1; perhaps TRBD1 as D (5 bases). The TCR was taken from a man aged 55 to 69 who had recovered from COVID-19. CDR3 protein: CASSLNGRGNEQFF. The CDR3 DNA reads as TGTGCCAGCAGCTTAAATGGAAGGGGCAACGAGCAGTTCTTC.